The 22 T cell receptor beta chains in this list originate from one sample, sequenced in a study of regulatory T cells in long-lasting Graves disease (dated by TCRdb to the early 2020s). This sample's time point label indicates: persistent/refractory GD, antithyroid drugs over 5 years with positive TRAb. For both TCR sequencing and RNA sequencing, RNA was extracted from PBMCs in TRIzol. The library was produced with multiplex PCR. The listed sequencing device is Illumina HiSeq 4000. To build TCR beta libraries, CDR3 regions were amplified by Arm-PCR using iRepertoire HTBI primers. TCRdb reanalyzed the raw reads on its own, using fastp at Q25 for trimming and MiXCR for clone calling, and kept in-frame beta chains. Identical CDR3 protein sequences are pooled into one entry, listed with their most common genes and DNA. This sample lists about 290,000 distinct CDR3 sequences; around 23% were detected once. Approximately 60% of the sample is in the top ten clones.

The material sequenced was peripheral blood mononuclear cells (PBMCs), taken when the disease was refractory, from a patient treated with antithyroid drugs. These receptors originate from a female donor with Graves disease.

This clonotype was found a few times. V and J are TRBV28 and TRBJ2-1; 9 nucleotides line up with TRBD1. After removal of 6 bases from V and 6 bases from J, the junction contained 6 bases not matched to a gene. The CDR3 sequence is 14 residues long. The germline V gene has CDR1 MDHEN and CDR2 SYDVKM. The CDR3 DNA follows: TGTGCCAGCAGCCATGACAGGGGGGGCAATGAGCAGTTCTTC. Translated, it gives CASSHDRGGNEQFF. Full variable domain (rest looked up from reference TRBV28 and TRBJ2-1): DVKVTQSSRYLVKRTGEKVFLECVQDMDHENMFWYRQDPGLGLRLIYFSYDVKMKEKGDIPEGYSVSREKKERFSLILESASTNQTSMYLCASSHDRGGNEQFFGPGTRLTVL.

This clonotype was picked up a small number of times. V gene TRBV7-4 combines with J gene TRBJ2-7; weak D call: TRBD1 (6 bases). The CDR3 is 13 residues long. V was trimmed by 6 bases and J by 5 bases, leaving 14 bases between them. Per the germline V gene, CDR1 is SGHVT and CDR2 is SQSDAQ. DNA of the CDR3: TGTGCCAGCAGGTACAGGGAAGCTCACGAGCAGTACTTC. It specifies CASRYREAHEQYF.

The CDR3 DNA follows: TGTGCCTGGAGTGGTTCTAGCGGGATTTACGAGCAGTACTTC. This codes for CAWSGSSGIYEQYF. This chain links TRBV30 with TRBJ2-7; 9 positions match TRBD2. The CDR3 has 14 amino acids. Germline V CDR1 and CDR2: GTSNPN, SVGIG (reference sequence). The ends lost 1 base at V and 4 bases at J; junction bases unmatched: 5.

This clonotype was observed at least ten times. The V gene is TRBV12-3 or TRBV12-4, the J gene TRBJ2-2, with unresolved D. The CDR3 has 12 amino acids. V lost 6 bases and J 0 bases, leaving 2 bases between the germline ends. DNA for the CDR3: TGTGCCAGCAGCCCGAACACCGGGGAGCTGTTTTTT. Protein: CASSPNTGELFF.

J is TRBJ2-7 and V is TRBV14; no clear D gene. The CDR3 length is 12 residues. V was cut by 3 bases and J by 7 bases, with 10 bases left in between. Germline V gives CDR1 SGHDN, CDR2 FVKESK. The CDR3 bases are TGTGCCAGCAGCCACCTTGGCAGAGAGCAGTACTTC. Encoded protein: CASSHLGREQYF.

This clonotype was seen just once. V is TRBV15 and J is TRBJ1-5, with TRBD1 matching 7 bases. V was pared by 0 bases and J by 4 bases, with 12 bases of the junction left unmatched. CDR3 length: 18 amino acids. Germline loops: CDR1 LNHNV, CDR2 YYDKDF (reference sequence). CDR3 amino acids: CATSRDPLDRVTNQPQHF. The CDR3 DNA reads TGTGCCACCAGCAGAGATCCCTTAGACAGGGTAACAAATCAGCCCCAGCATTTT.

V gene TRBV5-1 combines with J gene TRBJ2-2, with 8 nucleotides matching TRBD1. Trimming at V came to 3 bases and at J to 4 bases, leaving 5 bases not matched to a gene. CDR1 and CDR2 from the germline V gene are SGHRS and YFSETQ. This CDR3 spans 15 amino acids. The CDR3 sequence: CASSSDRAGTGELFF. DNA of the CDR3: TGCGCCAGCAGCTCGGACAGGGCGGGCACCGGGGAGCTGTTTTTT.

The rearrangement links TRBV9 to TRBJ1-2; the match to TRBD1 covers 7 bases. After removal of 4 bases from V and 7 bases from J, the junction contained 7 bases not matched to a gene. The CDR3 sequence is 13 residues long. CDR1 and CDR2 from the germline V gene are SGDLS and YYNGEE. CDR3 bases: TGTGCCAGCAGCCCCAGACAGGGCGGTGGCTACACCTTC. Its protein product is CASSPRQGGGYTF.

This clonotype was counted between two and nine times. The rearrangement uses TRBV12-3 or TRBV12-4 and TRBJ2-3; 8 nucleotides align to TRBD1. V shed 5 bases, J shed 3 bases, and the junction held 10 bases outside the gene matches. CDR3 length: 16 amino acids. This CDR3 is CASSPLTGTGTDTQYF. In nucleotides, the CDR3 is TGTGCCAGCAGTCCCCTTACCGGGACAGGTACAGATACGCAGTATTTT.

The sample holds many counts of this clonotype. The chain has TRBV28 and TRBJ2-4; D may be TRBD1 (5 bases). The germline V gene has CDR1 MDHEN and CDR2 SYDVKM. This CDR3 region has 13 residues. V shed 3 bases and J shed 9 bases, with 12 bases lying between them. This CDR3 is CASSFRAGRIQYF. The CDR3 DNA is TGTGCCAGCAGTTTCCGCGCAGGGCGCATTCAGTACTTC.

This clonotype was counted a few times. The rearrangement uses TRBV7-8 and TRBJ1-4; no clear D gene. V dropped 4 bases and J dropped 8 bases, with 11 bases sitting between them. Germline V lookup: CDR1 SGHVS, CDR2 FQNEAQ. The CDR3 sequence is 13 residues long. In nucleotides, the CDR3 is TGTGCCAGCAGCTCCGAAATCGGGGAAAAACTGTTTTTT. Amino acids: CASSSEIGEKLFF. Supplemented by reference TRBV7-8 and TRBJ1-4, the full variable domain reads GAGVSQSPRYKVAKRGQDVALRCDPISGHVSLFWYQQALGQGPEFLTYFQNEAQLDKSGLPSDRFFAERPEGSVSTLKIQRTQQEDSAVYLCASSSEIGEKLFFGSGTQLSVL.

The chain has TRBV28 and TRBJ2-3; D is possibly TRBD1 or TRBD2 (5 bases each). This CDR3 region has 18 residues. From germline, CDR1 is MDHEN and CDR2 SYDVKM. Trimming removed 2 bases at V and 2 bases at J, with 20 bases between. DNA of the CDR3: TGTGCCAGCAGTTTAGGCCCCTCCAGGGAGTGGGCCACAGATACGCAGTATTTT. It is translated as CASSLGPSREWATDTQYF.

This clonotype was found many times. The V gene is TRBV28, the J gene TRBJ2-7; D might be TRBD1 (6 bases). CDR1 MDHEN and CDR2 SYDVKM come from the germline V gene. Trimming took off 1 base at V and 3 bases at J, with 16 bases between the two ends. The CDR3 sequence is 16 residues long. The CDR3: CASSLSPGAGRYEQYF. In DNA, the CDR3 is TGTGCCAGCAGTTTATCTCCAGGGGCAGGGCGCTACGAGCAGTACTTC.

This clonotype appeared a few times. The rearrangement uses TRBV28 and TRBJ2-1; D might be TRBD2 (5 bases). The CDR3 has 16 amino acids. Germline CDR1 is MDHEN and CDR2 is SYDVKM. V was pared by 4 bases and J by 0 bases, with 13 bases between. The CDR3 nucleotides are TGTGCCAGCAGTTATACCAGAGGGAGCTCCTACAATGAGCAGTTCTTC. Its protein product is CASSYTRGSSYNEQFF.

There are many counts of this clonotype. The CDR3 DNA follows: TGTGCCAGCAGACAGGACAGGGAAGGGACTGAAGCTTTCTTT. Protein sequence: CASRQDREGTEAFF. This chain connects TRBV12-3 or TRBV12-4 to TRBJ1-1, with 8 positions matching TRBD1. The CDR3 totals 14 residues. Losses at the gene ends were 6 bases for V and 5 bases for J; bases not matched to a gene: 8.

V usage is TRBV19 and J usage is TRBJ1-1; possibly TRBD1 for D (5 bases). The CDR3 runs to 13 residues. Trimming cost V 4 bases and J 8 bases, with 14 bases left between them. From germline, CDR1 is LNHDA and CDR2 SQIVND (reference sequence). CDR3 in amino acids: CASSTQGTREAFF. CDR3 in DNA: TGTGCCAGTAGTACCCAAGGGACTCGAGAAGCTTTCTTT. The variable domain in full, with the rest retrieved from reference TRBV19 and TRBJ1-1, is DGGITQSPKYLFRKEGQNVTLSCEQNLNHDAMYWYRQDPGQGLRLIYYSQIVNDFQKGDIAEGYSVSREKKESFPLTVTSAQKNPTAFYLCASSTQGTREAFFGQGTRLTVV.

This clonotype turned up a few times. CDR3 loop: CASSGAGTGGFEQYF. CDR3 nucleotide sequence: TGTGCCAGCTCCGGGGCCGGGACAGGGGGCTTCGAGCAGTACTTC. The chain links TRBV18 to TRBJ2-7, with TRBD1 matching over 12 bases. This CDR3 spans 15 amino acids. Trimming at V came to 6 bases and at J to 6 bases, leaving 9 bases not matched to a gene. Germline V gives CDR1 KGHSH, CDR2 LQKENI.

The CDR3 spells CASSFGYRVSSSYEQYF. CDR3 nucleotide sequence: TGTGCCAGCAGTTTCGGGTATCGGGTTTCGAGCTCCTACGAGCAGTACTTC. V and J are TRBV28 and TRBJ2-7, with D unresolved. The germline V and J ends were trimmed by 3 bases and 0 bases, with 18 bases remaining between them. CDR3 length: 17 amino acids. CDR1 MDHEN and CDR2 SYDVKM come from the germline V gene.

The V and J genes are TRBV27 and TRBJ2-5, with D uncertain. V was pared by 4 bases and J by 4 bases, with 10 bases between. Germline CDR1 and CDR2: MNHEY and SMNVEV (reference sequence). CDR3 length equals 13 residues. DNA for the CDR3: TGTGCCAGCAGTTGGACCCCAGCAGAGACCCAGTACTTC. Its protein is CASSWTPAETQYF.

The chain is built from TRBV7-9 and TRBJ1-5; 9 nucleotides align to TRBD1. Trimming removed 3 bases from V and 2 bases from J; junction bases left unmatched: 5. Germline V gene lookup returns CDR1 SEHNR and CDR2 FQNEAQ (reference sequence). The CDR3 is 16 residues long. CDR3 residues: CASSLGQGRGNQPQHF. In nucleotides, the CDR3 is TGTGCCAGCAGCTTGGGACAGGGTAGGGGCAATCAGCCCCAGCATTTT.

The chain joins TRBV28 to TRBJ2-7; D call uncertain. Germline CDR1 MDHEN, CDR2 SYDVKM. Trimming removed 8 bases at V and 1 base at J, with 18 bases between. This CDR3 is built from 15 residues. In DNA, the CDR3 is TGTGCCAGCGGACGCCGCGGCAGCCCGTCCTACGAGCAGTACTTC. This codes for CASGRRGSPSYEQYF. Together with reference TRBV28 and TRBJ2-7, the CDR3 gives the full variable domain: DVKVTQSSRYLVKRTGEKVFLECVQDMDHENMFWYRQDPGLGLRLIYFSYDVKMKEKGDIPEGYSVSREKKERFSLILESASTNQTSMYLCASGRRGSPSYEQYFGPGTRLTVT.

This clonotype was seen ten or more times. The CDR3 loop reads CASSLPETYGYTF. DNA of the CDR3: TGTGCCAGCAGCTTACCCGAAACTTATGGCTACACCTTC. The chain couples TRBV7-9 to TRBJ1-2; no definite D call. Deletions cut 2 bases from V and 5 bases from J, with 9 bases between. The CDR3 sequence is 13 residues long. Germline V lookup: CDR1 SEHNR, CDR2 FQNEAQ (reference sequence).